The sequence of this T cell receptor (beta chain) was determined in a study of tissue T cells after allogeneic stem cell transplantation. The germline gives CDR1 KGHPV, CDR2 FQNQEV (reference sequence). V shed 6 bases, J shed 0 bases, and the junction held 5 bases outside the gene matches. CDR3 length: 15 amino acids. As for this clone: Gene names are the mouse ones. The read ends 1 residue shy of where the CDR3 ends; the end is completed using the germline J gene.

This sample's time point: mouse harvest day 7 after allogeneic transplant. Mouse grafts combined 10^7 T-cell-depleted bone marrow cells with 10^6 splenic CD5+ T cells. B6 (H2b) cells into BALB/c (H2d) mice; tissues taken at day 7 or 14. Repertoires were generated with immunoSEQ multiplex PCR, while TCRdb's copy carries only in-frame clones and drops some. The table has more than 4,000 clones, approximately 50% seen once. Specimen: gut tissue. The J gene is TRBJ1-3, the V gene TRBV26; 7 bases line up with TRBD1. This receptor was identified in a female BALB/c mouse given C57BL/6 T cells with graft-versus-host disease after an allogeneic hematopoietic cell transplant. The sequenced CDR3 bases are TGTGCCAGCAGCAGGGGACAGAATTCTGGAAATACGCTCTAT. Translated, it gives CASSRGQNSGNTLY. The full CDR3 protein reads CASSRGQNSGNTLYF.